The 29 T cell receptor beta chains in this list originate from one sample, sequenced in a study of blood T cells in healthy people across ages. The use of a sample-barcoded 5' primer and a J-beta primer mix characterized a second PCR of about 7 to 12 cycles. Using its own MiXCR run on the 5' RACE reads, TCRdb lists one record per CDR3 protein. Here the sample spans about 1,400,000 distinct CDR3 sequences, 59% being singletons. Sequencing was carried out using blood. These receptors came from a man aged 18 to 29 in good health.

The V and J genes are TRBV29-1 and TRBJ1-1; TRBD1 matches at 9 bases. The germline gives CDR1 SQVTM, CDR2 ANQGSEA. With 6 bases clipped from V and 5 bases from J, the junction kept 7 bases outside the gene matches. This CDR3 contains 13 residues. CDR3: CSVTDRGDTEAFF. The CDR3 nucleotides read TGCAGCGTCACCGACAGGGGGGATACTGAAGCTTTCTTT.

Written as DNA, the CDR3 is TGTGCCAGCAGCTGGGCAGGATCACCGAGCAATCAGCCCCAGCATTTT. Protein product: CASSWAGSPSNQPQHF. This sequence joins TRBV7-9 and TRBJ1-5, with unresolved D. The CDR3 is 16 amino acids. V gave up 4 bases and J gave up 1 base, with 14 bases separating them. Germline V lookup: CDR1 SEHNR, CDR2 FQNEAQ (reference sequence).

This chain uses TRBV10-3 with TRBJ2-7; 8 bases align to TRBD2. J was trimmed by 5 bases and V by 7 bases; bases with no gene match: 10. This CDR3 comprises 14 residues. CDR1 and CDR2 from the germline V gene are ENHRY and SYGVKD. The CDR3 is CAIKTPSGSHEQYF. The CDR3, as DNA: TGTGCCATCAAGACCCCAAGCGGGAGCCACGAGCAGTACTTC.

The V gene is TRBV29-1, the J gene TRBJ1-1; weak D call: TRBD1 (5 bases). CDR3 length: 13 amino acids. Germline CDR1 and CDR2: SQVTM and ANQGSEA. Trimming took off 6 bases at V and 0 bases at J, with 11 bases between the two ends. DNA of the CDR3: TGCAGCGTCATGACAGCAATGAACACTGAAGCTTTCTTT. Its translation is CSVMTAMNTEAFF.

The V and J genes are TRBV7-9 and TRBJ2-3; D gene uncertain. Germline CDR1 reads SEHNR; CDR2 reads FQNEAQ (reference sequence). Trimming removed 5 bases at V and 6 bases at J, with 18 bases between. CDR3 length equals 15 residues. The CDR3 nucleotides are TGTGCCAGCAGCCCCACCGGCACTGAAATTGATACGCAGTATTTT. This translates into CASSPTGTEIDTQYF.

The CDR3 loop reads CASSVATDGASYEQYF. The DNA of the CDR3 is TGTGCCAGCAGCGTAGCCACTGACGGGGCGTCCTACGAGCAGTACTTC. The J gene is TRBJ2-7, the V gene TRBV9; either TRBD1 or TRBD2 may supply D (5 bases each). V was cut by 0 bases and J by 1 base, with 14 bases left in between. CDR1 and CDR2 from the germline V gene are SGDLS and YYNGEE. The CDR3 extends over 16 amino acids.

The chain employs TRBV4-2 and TRBJ2-1, with D possibly matching TRBD2 (5 bases). The CDR3 spans 12 residues. Trimming took 5 bases from V and 10 from J, leaving 12 bases between them. Looked up from germline, CDR1 is LGHNA and CDR2 is YNFKEQ. The CDR3 bases are TGTGCCAGCAGCGAGACTATATACGAGCAGTTCTTC. Residues: CASSETIYEQFF.

The rearrangement joins TRBV5-4 to TRBJ2-4, with TRBD1 identical over 9 bases. TRBJ2-7 explains the end of the DNA better; the J call may be wrong. The CDR3 spans 14 residues. The V gene's germline CDR1 is SGHNT and CDR2 YYREEE (reference sequence). The CDR3 region has the DNA TGTGCCAGCAGCCATTTGGACAGGGGATACGAGCAGTACTTC. Translating it yields CASSHLDRGYEQYF.

CDR3: CTATGAAGYTF. For the CDR3, the DNA is TGTACCGCCACAGGGGCGGCTGGCTACACCTTC. The chain joins TRBV21-1 to TRBJ1-2; the D call of TRBD1 is as the table states it, not checked on the DNA. TRBV21-1 has pseudogene status. This CDR3 is 11 amino acids long.

The chain recombines TRBV12-3 or TRBV12-4 with TRBJ1-1; 9 bases fit TRBD1. The J segment lost 10 bases and the V segment lost 10 bases, leaving 16 bases of the junction unmatched. The CDR3 loop spans 14 amino acids. Here the CDR3 DNA reads TGTGCCATCTCCAGGGACAGGGCACGGAATGTAGCTTTCTTT. Protein product: CAISRDRARNVAFF.

V and J are TRBV6-2 or TRBV6-3 and TRBJ2-2; TRBD2 aligns across 9 bases. The CDR3 extends over 14 amino acids. The V segment lost 7 bases and the J segment 6 bases; nucleotides outside the gene matches: 6. Germline CDR1 and CDR2: MNHEY and SVGEGT. CDR3 in amino acids: CASIPGTSPGELFF. The CDR3 DNA follows: TGTGCCAGCATTCCCGGGACTAGCCCCGGGGAGCTGTTTTTT.

This chain uses TRBV9 with TRBJ2-6; 8 bases fit TRBD1. The V and J ends lost 3 bases and 0 bases, in that order; junction bases with no gene match: 5. Per the germline V gene, CDR1 is SGDLS and CDR2 is YYNGEE. The CDR3 loop spans 17 amino acids. DNA of the CDR3: TGTGCCAGCAGCGCCTCAGGGGGCAGCTCTGGGGCCAACGTCCTGACTTTC. The encoded protein is CASSASGGSSGANVLTF.

The rearrangement links TRBV20-1 to TRBJ2-1, with a weak D call TRBD2 (5 bases). The CDR3 extends over 12 amino acids. Germline V gene sequence: CDR1 DFQATT, CDR2 SNEGSKA (reference sequence). V dropped 1 base and J dropped 8 bases, with 9 bases sitting between them. In DNA, the CDR3 is TGCAGTGCTAGAGGTGGAGGCCATGAGCAGTTCTTC. Translation: CSARGGGHEQFF.

V and J are TRBV5-6 and TRBJ2-1, with 7 nucleotides matching TRBD2. The trim removed 0 bases at V and 1 base at J, leaving 10 bases unmatched. Germline V gene data show CDR1 as SGHDT and CDR2 as YYEEEE. This CDR3 spans 18 amino acids. CDR3 sequence (DNA): TGTGCCAGCAGCTTGGGCAGCCGACGGGGGGTTTCCTACAATGAGCAGTTCTTC. Amino acids: CASSLGSRRGVSYNEQFF.

The chain has TRBV5-1 and TRBJ2-7; D perhaps matches TRBD1 (8 bases). The germline gives CDR1 SGHRS, CDR2 YFSETQ. Trimming left V 0 bases short and J 5 bases short, with 18 bases between. The CDR3 covers 16 residues. Here the CDR3 DNA reads TGCGCCAGCAGCTTGGCCCAGGGGGCGGGGGCCCACGAGCAGTACTTC. Translated, it gives CASSLAQGAGAHEQYF. The whole variable domain, remainder taken from reference TRBV5-1 and TRBJ2-7, is KAGVTQTPRYLIKTRGQQVTLSCSPISGHRSVSWYQQTPGQGLQFLFEYFSETQRNKGNFPGRFSGRQFSNSRSEMNVSTLELGDSALYLCASSLAQGAGAHEQYFGPGTRLTVT.

To note about this clonotype: At one end the junction does not follow the germline gene, possibly because of a read error. The CDR3 DNA follows: TGCAGCGGGGGAGGGAATGGCTACGAGCAGTGCTTC. It encodes CSGGGNGYEQCF. This chain joins TRBV29-1 and TRBJ2-7, with 7 bases matching TRBD2. The CDR3 sequence is 12 residues long. CDR1 is SQVTM, CDR2 ANQGSEA, per germline.

V gene TRBV7-9 combines with J gene TRBJ2-1, with 7 bases fitting TRBD2. The CDR3 length is 15 residues. Germline loops: CDR1 SEHNR, CDR2 FQNEAQ (reference sequence). The ends lost 5 bases at V and 8 bases at J; junction bases unmatched: 12. CDR3 nucleotides: TGTGCCAGCAGCCGCGGGGCGTCGGCGGGGGATGAGCAGTTCTTC. Protein: CASSRGASAGDEQFF. Full variable domain (outside the CDR3, taken from reference TRBV7-9 and TRBJ2-1): DTGVSQNPRHKITKRGQNVTFRCDPISEHNRLYWYRQTLGQGPEFLTYFQNEAQLEKSRLLSDRFSAERPKGSFSTLEIQRTEQGDSAMYLCASSRGASAGDEQFFGPGTRLTVL.

The chain links TRBV4-1 to TRBJ2-7, with D perhaps matching TRBD1 (6 bases). CDR3 length equals 15 residues. The germline V gene encodes CDR1 MGHRA and CDR2 YSYEKL. Between the trimmed V and J ends, which lost 1 base and 3 bases, there was a span of 13 bases. The CDR3 here is CASSQADRTDYEQYF. CDR3 DNA sequence: TGCGCCAGCAGCCAAGCAGACAGGACGGACTACGAGCAGTACTTC.

This chain connects TRBV7-9 to TRBJ1-2; 7 bases are shared with TRBD1. The CDR3 is 16 residues long. CDR1 and CDR2 (germline): SEHNR, FQNEAQ (reference sequence). V lost 4 bases to trimming and J lost 3 bases; unmatched junction nucleotides: 11. Written as DNA, the CDR3 is TGTGCCAGCAGCTCCGCTGCTTATGACAGGGACTATGGCTACACCTTC. Translation gives CASSSAAYDRDYGYTF.

This chain connects TRBV29-1 to TRBJ2-7; 7 bases map to TRBD2. V lost 5 bases to trimming and J lost 3 bases; unmatched junction nucleotides: 7. Germline lookup yields CDR1 SQVTM and CDR2 ANQGSEA. The CDR3 has 13 amino acids. The CDR3 nucleotides read TGCAGCGTTATCCTAGCGGACCACTACGAGCAGTACTTC. Translation: CSVILADHYEQYF.

This clonotype occurred once. The chain joins TRBV12-3 or TRBV12-4 to TRBJ2-2, with D unresolved. This CDR3 comprises 14 residues. Trimming took 6 bases from V and 2 from J, leaving 10 bases between them. The CDR3 reads CASSPRENTGELFF. The CDR3 nucleotides read TGTGCCAGCAGCCCAAGGGAAAACACCGGGGAGCTGTTTTTT.

Worth noting for this clonotype: One junction end disagrees with the germline gene, perhaps due to a read error. This chain joins TRBV20-1 and TRBJ1-5; the D gene is possibly TRBD1 (5 bases). This CDR3 comprises 14 residues. Germline V gives CDR1 DFQATT, CDR2 SNEGSKA (reference sequence). CDR3 region: CSAVTGGANQPRHF. The CDR3 coding sequence is TGCAGTGCCGTTACAGGTGGAGCGAATCAGCCCCGGCATTTT.

This clonotype was observed a handful of times. The chain joins TRBV7-9 to TRBJ2-3; D might be TRBD1 (6 bases). The V end was cut by 4 bases, the J end by 2 bases, with 16 bases between. Germline V lookup: CDR1 SEHNR, CDR2 FQNEAQ (reference sequence). This CDR3 has 16 amino acids. CDR3 nucleotides: TGTGCCAGCAGCTCCCCGGGACACCCTTTCACAGATACGCAGTATTTT. It is translated as CASSSPGHPFTDTQYF. The full variable domain, in which reference TRBV7-9 and TRBJ2-3 provide the parts outside the CDR3, is DTGVSQNPRHKITKRGQNVTFRCDPISEHNRLYWYRQTLGQGPEFLTYFQNEAQLEKSRLLSDRFSAERPKGSFSTLEIQRTEQGDSAMYLCASSSPGHPFTDTQYFGPGTRLTVL.

This clonotype was observed once. The J gene is TRBJ2-1, the V gene TRBV12-3 or TRBV12-4; TRBD2 might be the D (6 bases). The V gene lost 5 bases and the J gene lost 8 bases, with 13 bases spanning the gap. CDR3 length: 13 amino acids. CDR3 sequence: CASSLRTIHEQFF. The DNA for the CDR3 is TGTGCCAGCAGTCTAAGGACTATCCATGAGCAGTTCTTC.

The CDR3 region has the DNA TGCAGTGCTAGGGGACTGGGTTACTACGAGCAGTACTTC. Its protein product is CSARGLGYYEQYF. The J gene is TRBJ2-7, the V gene TRBV20-1, with D tentatively TRBD2 (6 bases). This CDR3 has 13 amino acids. Per germline, CDR1 DFQATT and CDR2 SNEGSKA (reference sequence). V was cut by 3 bases and J by 3 bases, with 12 bases left in between.

This rearrangement joins TRBV20-1 to TRBJ2-6; D unclear. V dropped 4 bases and J dropped 4 bases, with 8 bases sitting between them. The CDR3 loop spans 13 amino acids. The germline CDR1 and CDR2 sequences are DFQATT and SNEGSKA (reference sequence). In DNA form, the CDR3 reads TGCAGTGCTATTATTGGCGGGGCCAACGTCCTGACTTTC. It translates to CSAIIGGANVLTF.

The rearrangement uses TRBV19 and TRBJ2-1; 13 bases are shared with TRBD2. The V segment lost 4 bases and the J segment 9 bases; nucleotides outside the gene matches: 9. Germline V gene sequence: CDR1 LNHDA, CDR2 SQIVND (reference sequence). The CDR3 spans 16 residues. The CDR3 region has the DNA TGTGCCAGTAGTAGGGTCGGAGGACTAGCGGGAGTTGAGCAGTTCTTC. This codes for CASSRVGGLAGVEQFF.

The chain links TRBV20-1 to TRBJ1-6, with 7 bases lining up with TRBD1. CDR3 size: 13 residues. The V gene's germline CDR1 is DFQATT and CDR2 SNEGSKA (reference sequence). With 4 bases clipped from V and 8 bases from J, the junction kept 5 bases outside the gene matches. In nucleotides, the CDR3 is TGCAGTGCTAATACAGGGGAGGATTCACCCCTCCACTTT. As protein: CSANTGEDSPLHF.

The CDR3 DNA is TGTGCCAGCAGCCACCTGGACGTTAGCTCTGGGGCCAACGTCCTGACTTTC. Translating it yields CASSHLDVSSGANVLTF. V gene TRBV5-5 combines with J gene TRBJ2-6; D ambiguous. Germline lookup yields CDR1 SGHKS and CDR2 YYEKEE (reference sequence). This CDR3 has 17 residues. Trimming took 4 bases from V and 0 from J, leaving 14 bases between them.